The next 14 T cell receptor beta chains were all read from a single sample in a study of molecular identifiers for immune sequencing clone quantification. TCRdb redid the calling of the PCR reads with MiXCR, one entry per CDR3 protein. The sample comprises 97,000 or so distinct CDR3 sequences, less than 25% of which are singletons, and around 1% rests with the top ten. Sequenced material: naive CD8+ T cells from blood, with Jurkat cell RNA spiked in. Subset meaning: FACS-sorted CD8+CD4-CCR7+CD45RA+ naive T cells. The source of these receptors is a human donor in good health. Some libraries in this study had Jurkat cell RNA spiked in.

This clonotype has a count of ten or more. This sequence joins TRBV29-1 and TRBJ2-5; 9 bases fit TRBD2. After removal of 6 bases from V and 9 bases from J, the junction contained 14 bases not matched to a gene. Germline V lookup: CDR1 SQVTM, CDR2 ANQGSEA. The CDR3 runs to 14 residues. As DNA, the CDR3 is TGCAGCGTCACTTTAGCGGGAGCGGGGGAGGCCCAGTACTTC. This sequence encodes CSVTLAGAGEAQYF.

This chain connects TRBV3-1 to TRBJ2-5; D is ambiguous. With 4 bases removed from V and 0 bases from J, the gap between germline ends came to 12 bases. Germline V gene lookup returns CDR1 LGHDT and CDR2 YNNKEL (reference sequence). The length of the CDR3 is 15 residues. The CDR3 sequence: CASSRPDGYQETQYF. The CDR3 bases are TGTGCCAGCAGCCGGCCTGACGGGTACCAAGAGACCCAGTACTTC.

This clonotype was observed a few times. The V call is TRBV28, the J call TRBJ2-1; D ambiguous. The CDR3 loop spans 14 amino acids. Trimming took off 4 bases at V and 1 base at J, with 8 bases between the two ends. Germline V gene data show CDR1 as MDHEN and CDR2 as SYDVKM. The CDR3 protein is CASSSPLSYNEQFF. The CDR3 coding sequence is TGTGCCAGCAGTTCTCCACTGTCCTACAATGAGCAGTTCTTC.

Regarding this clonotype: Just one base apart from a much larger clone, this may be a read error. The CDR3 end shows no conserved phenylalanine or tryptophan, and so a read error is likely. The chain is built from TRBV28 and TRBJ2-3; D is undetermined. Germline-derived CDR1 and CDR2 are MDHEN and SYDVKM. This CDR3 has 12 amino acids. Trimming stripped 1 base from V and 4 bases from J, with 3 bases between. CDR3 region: CASSLSADTQYY. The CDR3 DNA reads TGTGCCAGCAGTTTATCCGCAGATACGCAGTATTAT.

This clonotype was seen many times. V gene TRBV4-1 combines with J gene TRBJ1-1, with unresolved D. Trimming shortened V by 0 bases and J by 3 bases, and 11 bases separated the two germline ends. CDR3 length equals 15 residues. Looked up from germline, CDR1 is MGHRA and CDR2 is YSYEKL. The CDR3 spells CASSQDPGLYTEAFF. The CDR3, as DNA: TGCGCCAGCAGCCAAGATCCCGGGTTGTACACTGAAGCTTTCTTT.

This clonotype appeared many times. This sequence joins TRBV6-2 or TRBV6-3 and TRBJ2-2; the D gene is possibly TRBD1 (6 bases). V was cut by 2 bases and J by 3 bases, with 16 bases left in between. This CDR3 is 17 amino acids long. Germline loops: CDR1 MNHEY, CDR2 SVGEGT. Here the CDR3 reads CASSYGLDRTDTGELFF. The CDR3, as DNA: TGTGCCAGCAGTTACGGGTTAGACAGGACAGACACCGGGGAGCTGTTTTTT.

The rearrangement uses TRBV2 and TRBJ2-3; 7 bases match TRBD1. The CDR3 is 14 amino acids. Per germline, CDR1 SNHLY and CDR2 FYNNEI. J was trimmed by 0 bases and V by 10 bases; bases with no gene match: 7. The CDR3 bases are TGTGCCAACCAACAGGGGTTTAGCACAGATACGCAGTATTTT. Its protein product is CANQQGFSTDTQYF.

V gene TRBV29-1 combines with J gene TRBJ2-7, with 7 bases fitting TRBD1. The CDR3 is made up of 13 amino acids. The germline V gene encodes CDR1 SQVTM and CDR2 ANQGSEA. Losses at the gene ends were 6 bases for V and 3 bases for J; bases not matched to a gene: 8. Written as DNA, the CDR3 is TGCAGCGTCGAGGGACAGAATATCTACGAGCAGTACTTC. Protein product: CSVEGQNIYEQYF.

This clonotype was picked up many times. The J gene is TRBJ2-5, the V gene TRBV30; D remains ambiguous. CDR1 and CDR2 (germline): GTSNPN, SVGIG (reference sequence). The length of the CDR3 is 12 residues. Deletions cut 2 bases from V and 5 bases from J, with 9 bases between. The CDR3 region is CAWSTLMETQYF. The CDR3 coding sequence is TGTGCCTGGAGTACGCTAATGGAGACCCAGTACTTC.

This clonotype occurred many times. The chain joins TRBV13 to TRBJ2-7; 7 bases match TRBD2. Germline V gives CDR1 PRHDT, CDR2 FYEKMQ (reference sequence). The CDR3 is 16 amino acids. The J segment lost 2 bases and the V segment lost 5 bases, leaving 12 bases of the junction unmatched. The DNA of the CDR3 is TGTGCCAGCAGCCCGGGCGGGGGTCTTTCGACCTACGAGCAGTACTTC. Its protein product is CASSPGGGLSTYEQYF.

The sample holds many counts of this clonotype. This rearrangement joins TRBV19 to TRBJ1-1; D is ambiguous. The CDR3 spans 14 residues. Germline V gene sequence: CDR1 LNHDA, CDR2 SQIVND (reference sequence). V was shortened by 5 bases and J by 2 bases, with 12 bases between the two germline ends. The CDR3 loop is CASSPYTGNTEAFF. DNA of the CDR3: TGTGCCAGTAGTCCATACACGGGAAACACTGAAGCTTTCTTT.

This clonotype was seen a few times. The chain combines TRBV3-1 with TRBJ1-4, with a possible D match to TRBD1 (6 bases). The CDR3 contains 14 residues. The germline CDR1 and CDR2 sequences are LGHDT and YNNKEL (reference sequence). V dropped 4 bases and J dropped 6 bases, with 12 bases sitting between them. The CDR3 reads CASSPGTRDEKLFF. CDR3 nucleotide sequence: TGTGCCAGCAGCCCCGGGACAAGGGATGAAAAACTGTTTTTT. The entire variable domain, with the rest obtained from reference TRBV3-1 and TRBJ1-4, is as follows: DTAVSQTPKYLVTQMGNDKSIKCEQNLGHDTMYWYKQDSKKFLKIMFSYNNKELIINETVPNRFSPKSPDKAHLNLHINSLELGDSAVYFCASSPGTRDEKLFFGSGTQLSVL.

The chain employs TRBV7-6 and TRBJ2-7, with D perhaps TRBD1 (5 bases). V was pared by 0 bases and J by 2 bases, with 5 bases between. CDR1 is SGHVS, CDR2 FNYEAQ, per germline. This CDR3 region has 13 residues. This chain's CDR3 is CASSLADTYEQYF. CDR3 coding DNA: TGTGCCAGCAGCTTAGCGGACACCTACGAGCAGTACTTC. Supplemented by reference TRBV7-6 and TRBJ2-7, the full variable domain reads GAGVSQSPRYKVTKRGQDVALRCDPISGHVSLYWYRQALGQGPEFLTYFNYEAQQDKSGLPNDRFSAERPEGSISTLTIQRTEQRDSAMYRCASSLADTYEQYFGPGTRLTVT.

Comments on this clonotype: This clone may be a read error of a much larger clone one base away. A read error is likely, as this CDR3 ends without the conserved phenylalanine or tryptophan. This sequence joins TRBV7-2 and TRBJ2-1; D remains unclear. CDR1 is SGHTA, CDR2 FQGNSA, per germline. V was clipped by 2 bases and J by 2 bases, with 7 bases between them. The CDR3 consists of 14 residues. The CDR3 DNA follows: TGTGCCAGCAGCTTATTGGTCGCCTACAATGAGCAGTTCTTA. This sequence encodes CASSLLVAYNEQFL.